Described below is a single T cell receptor beta chain sequence and its context. Repertoires were generated with immunoSEQ multiplex PCR, while TCRdb's copy carries only in-frame clones and drops some. The sample contains about 80,000 clones, under 99% of which appear only once. The data were obtained in a study of technical replicates of blood from a few donors. Germline CDR1 reads MNHNS; CDR2 reads SASEGT. The V and J ends lost 7 bases and 5 bases respectively, with 14 bases between them. The CDR3 has 14 residues. The receptor comes from a human donor in good health. Sequencing input: T cells isolated from PBMCs. The chain employs TRBV6-1 and TRBJ2-2; D perhaps matches TRBD1 (6 bases). The CDR3: CASIPGVGTGELFF. The CDR3, as DNA: TGTGCCAGCATTCCAGGGGTGGGGACCGGGGAGCTGTTTTTT.